Many counts were recorded for the clone carrying this T cell receptor beta chain. Its target is unknown. This record comes from a study of identical twins. Study-level points and caveats: Cord blood beta clonotypes present at high abundance carried fewer insertions; no such pattern appeared in memory repertoires.

TCRdb passed the 5' RACE reads through MiXCR, listing each CDR3 protein once. Here the sample spans some 630,000 distinct CDR3 sequences, 7.1% being singletons. CDR1 and CDR2 from the germline V gene are DFQATT and SNEGSKA (reference sequence). The CDR3 is made up of 15 amino acids. V gave up 4 bases and J gave up 0 bases, with 12 bases separating them. The same data also contributed to another study, on yellow fever vaccine responses in identical twins.

The chain combines TRBV20-1 with TRBJ2-2; D gene uncertain. Sequences were obtained from PBMCs. The sequence was collected from a woman between 18 and 30 years old in good health. This CDR3 is CSAKAFAANTGELFF. The CDR3 region has the DNA TGCAGTGCTAAGGCGTTCGCCGCGAACACCGGGGAGCTGTTTTTT.